This T cell receptor (beta chain) was identified during a study of blood T cell repertoires in COVID-19 (dated by TCRdb to the early 2020s). For the study in its entirety: Samples covering the acute and convalescent phases of COVID-19 were provided by collaborators in the United States, Italy and Spain. The sample metadata nearly always contained a de-identified subject ID, COVID-19 status, age in years and sex. Deeply sampled blood TCRbeta repertoires from subjects exposed to, actively infected with, or recovered from COVID-19 were included in the dataset. The prospective study material was composed of cDNA or gDNA derived from T cells, B-cell-depleted T cells, or PBMCs. The samples were drawn from two sources: the first 160 participants of the ongoing ImmuneRACE study, and fewer than 1,500 subjects contributed by 6 global collaborators. Where HLA class I and class II types were available, the types were taken from metadata supplied by the sample provider, not from assay-based typing. The repertoires were released in a freely available public database intended as a resource for research on the immune response to SARS-CoV-2. Broader findings and caveats from the paper: The quantity of clinical and demographic metadata differed by source and by participant and was supplied without curation.

Each collaborating institution followed its own protocols to collect whole blood in K2EDTA tubes. Collaborator samples were shipped for TCRbeta analysis as frozen whole blood, isolated PBMCs, or DNA extracted from either sample type. TCRbeta CDR3 regions were amplified from genomic DNA by means of the immunoSEQ Assay, a bias-controlled multiplex PCR. On the authors' methods: Within the assay, amplification of reference gene primers was used to estimate how many nucleated cells each sample contained. Sequence reads were collapsed and filtered to measure the absolute abundance of every unique TCRbeta CDR3 rearrangement. For each sample, productive Simpson clonality was calculated by taking the square root of Simpson's diversity index across productive rearrangements. TCRdb holds this immuneACCESS table with in-frame rearrangements only. Some clones are missing; in checked studies, unresolved V genes explain under half, and the rest has no known cause. For V, J and clone size, that table is used; D and trimming come from the DNA. The sample has about 150,000 clones on record, over 85% of them singletons. Around 1.6% of the sample rests with the top ten.

From the cysteine through the phenylalanine, the CDR3 covers 13 amino acids. Only the CDR3 DNA stays, 39 bases, in frame from base 1. The germline V gene specifies SGHAT as CDR1 and FQNNGV as CDR2. Trimming at the junction amounts to 0 bases on V and 6 bases on J, and the germline ends lie 8 bases apart. For this clone: This receptor's antigen is unknown. Per-nucleotide qualities are absent, and no much larger clonotype sits a single base away.

This sequence was found in a human donor in a cohort sampled during active COVID-19. This sequence uses TRBV11-2 and TRBJ1-1; matching of 6 bases hints at TRBD1 as the D gene. Sample: peripheral blood. This receptor has the CDR3 CASSLESGAEAFF. At the DNA level, the sequence is TGTGCCAGCAGCTTAGAGTCAGGGGCTGAAGCTTTCTTT.